Below are 30 T cell receptor beta chains sequenced from a single sample in a study of blood T cells in healthy people across ages. Sample-barcoded 5' priming and a J-beta primer mix drove a second PCR of about 6 to 12 cycles. TCRdb fed the 5' RACE reads into MiXCR, producing one record per CDR3 protein. This table has 850,000 to 1,100,000 distinct CDR3 sequences, 35% to 40% appearing once. The source material was blood. Receptor source: a man between 18 and 29 years old in good health.

This chain's CDR3 is CASSTGERANYNEQFF. DNA of the CDR3: TGTGCCAGCAGCACAGGCGAACGGGCCAACTACAATGAGCAGTTCTTC. The chain employs TRBV9 and TRBJ2-1; D is possibly TRBD1 (5 bases). Deletions cut 4 bases from V and 3 bases from J, with 17 bases between. The CDR3 consists of 16 residues. Looked up from germline, CDR1 is SGDLS and CDR2 is YYNGEE.

This clonotype was detected a few times. The J gene is TRBJ2-3, the V gene TRBV6-2 or TRBV6-3; the D gene is possibly TRBD1 (6 bases). The V gene lost 7 bases and the J gene lost 0 bases, with 14 bases spanning the gap. This CDR3 spans 15 amino acids. Germline assignment: CDR1 MNHEY and CDR2 SVGEGT. In nucleotides, the CDR3 is TGTGCCAGCATCGACCAGGGGAGAAGCACAGATACGCAGTATTTT. Translated, it gives CASIDQGRSTDTQYF.

The rearrangement links TRBV6-2 or TRBV6-3 to TRBJ2-7, with 7 nucleotides matching TRBD2. Germline values: CDR1 MNHEY, CDR2 SVGEGT. After removal of 0 bases from V and 2 bases from J, the junction contained 7 bases not matched to a gene. This CDR3 has 16 amino acids. The CDR3 nucleotides are TGTGCCAGCAGTTACTCGCGCGGGGGAGCGACCTACGAGCAGTACTTC. Protein sequence: CASSYSRGGATYEQYF.

This clonotype has only a few counts. This CDR3 reads CASSQEERQKYGYTF. The CDR3, as DNA: TGCGCCAGCAGCCAAGAAGAACGACAGAAATATGGCTACACCTTC. This rearrangement joins TRBV4-1 to TRBJ1-2; TRBD1 is a possible D gene (5 bases). Germline loops: CDR1 MGHRA, CDR2 YSYEKL. V shed 0 bases and J shed 5 bases, with 13 bases lying between them. The CDR3 is made up of 15 amino acids.

In DNA, the CDR3 is TGTGCCAGCGGGAGTAGGGGGAAGGTCGTCAATGAGCAGTTCTTC. It translates to CASGSRGKVVNEQFF. V gene TRBV12-3 or TRBV12-4 combines with J gene TRBJ2-1, with D tentatively TRBD1 (6 bases). With 8 bases removed from V and 6 bases from J, the gap between germline ends came to 20 bases. The CDR3 has 15 residues.

A few counts support this clonotype. The CDR3 reads CASSQDEAGEVETQYF. The CDR3 DNA reads TGTGCCAGCAGCCAAGATGAGGCGGGTGAAGTGGAGACCCAGTACTTC. The chain has TRBV4-2 and TRBJ2-5; TRBD2 might be the D (5 bases). Per germline, CDR1 LGHNA and CDR2 YNFKEQ. Between the trimmed V and J ends, which lost 0 bases and 5 bases, there was a span of 16 bases. CDR3 size: 16 residues.

This clonotype was seen many times. This chain links TRBV12-3 or TRBV12-4 with TRBJ1-6; 8 nucleotides align to TRBD1. After removal of 5 bases from V and 9 bases from J, the junction contained 9 bases not matched to a gene. The CDR3 contains 15 residues. The CDR3 nucleotides read TGTGCCAGCAGTCAAGGGACAGGCTCTTCTTCACCCCTCCACTTT. Protein: CASSQGTGSSSPLHF.

This clonotype was detected many times. The chain uses TRBV12-3 or TRBV12-4 and TRBJ1-4; perhaps TRBD1 as D (5 bases). Trimming left V 7 bases short and J 5 bases short, with 11 bases between. The CDR3 runs 13 residues. The CDR3: CASKGIGNEKLFF. CDR3 DNA: TGTGCCAGCAAGGGGATCGGGAATGAAAAACTGTTTTTT.

This chain connects TRBV12-3 or TRBV12-4 to TRBJ2-1; unclear D gene. The CDR3 extends over 15 amino acids. The ends were cut back, 7 bases at V and 3 bases at J, with 16 bases in the middle. Here the CDR3 reads CASNLVRKDYNEQFF. The CDR3 region has the DNA TGTGCCAGCAACTTAGTCCGGAAGGACTACAATGAGCAGTTCTTC.

The genes are TRBV6-5 and TRBJ1-2; no definite D call. The CDR3 runs 10 residues. Per germline, CDR1 MNHEY and CDR2 SVGAGI. Trimming cost V 10 bases and J 6 bases, with 9 bases left between them. The CDR3 is CATQNDGYTF. The CDR3 DNA follows: TGTGCCACCCAGAATGATGGCTACACCTTC.

This clonotype was observed a few times. This sequence joins TRBV2 and TRBJ2-3, with a tentative D call TRBD2 (5 bases). V lost 5 bases, J lost 1 base, and 13 bases lay in between. This CDR3 is built from 15 residues. Germline V gene lookup returns CDR1 SNHLY and CDR2 FYNNEI. The CDR3 DNA sequence: TGTGCCAGCAGTCTGGCGGGCCCCCGCACAGATACGCAGTATTTT. This encodes CASSLAGPRTDTQYF.

This clonotype appeared a few times. The V call is TRBV7-2, the J call TRBJ2-1; D possibly corresponds to TRBD2 (5 bases). V shed 6 bases and J shed 4 bases, with 10 bases lying between them. The CDR3 sequence is 13 residues long. From germline, CDR1 is SGHTA and CDR2 FQGNSA. The CDR3 sequence is CASSSRTYNEQFF. In DNA, the CDR3 is TGTGCCAGCAGTTCCCGGACTTACAATGAGCAGTTCTTC.

This clonotype was picked up a small number of times. V and J are TRBV3-1 and TRBJ1-2, with 8 bases lining up with TRBD1. The V gene's germline CDR1 is LGHDT and CDR2 YNNKEL (reference sequence). This CDR3 is 15 amino acids long. Unmatched junction bases numbered 11, after V lost 3 bases and J lost 8 bases. The DNA of the CDR3 is TGTGCCAGCAGCCACCAGGACAGGGTGAGCCACGGCTACACCTTC. Translating gives CASSHQDRVSHGYTF.

V gene TRBV29-1 combines with J gene TRBJ2-1, with 7 nucleotides matching TRBD1. CDR1 SQVTM and CDR2 ANQGSEA come from the germline V gene. The CDR3 is made up of 16 amino acids. Unmatched junction bases numbered 8, after V lost 1 base and J lost 2 bases. The CDR3 nucleotides are TGCAGCGTTGAAGTTGAAGTAAGGGGGCCCTACAATGAGCAGTTCTTC. This translates into CSVEVEVRGPYNEQFF.

This clonotype was counted only a few times. This chain links TRBV28 with TRBJ1-2; 7 bases match TRBD1. The CDR3 sequence is 14 residues long. CDR1 and CDR2 (germline): MDHEN, SYDVKM. J was trimmed by 5 bases and V by 6 bases; bases with no gene match: 9. The CDR3 region is CASRTGALPYGYTF. In DNA form, the CDR3 reads TGTGCCAGCAGAACAGGGGCTTTACCTTATGGCTACACCTTC.

The rearrangement joins TRBV7-3 to TRBJ1-1; tentatively, D is TRBD1 (5 bases). The V gene lost 5 bases and the J gene lost 0 bases, with 13 bases spanning the gap. Germline V CDR1 and CDR2: SGHTA, FQGTGA. The CDR3 is 15 residues long. In nucleotides, the CDR3 is TGTGCCAGCAGCCCGAACGGGGGAATGAACACTGAAGCTTTCTTT. Its protein is CASSPNGGMNTEAFF. Full variable domain (rest looked up from reference TRBV7-3 and TRBJ1-1): GAGVSQTPSNKVTEKGKYVELRCDPISGHTALYWYRQSLGQGPEFLIYFQGTGAADDSGLPNDRFFAVRPEGSVSTLKIQRTERGDSAVYLCASSPNGGMNTEAFFGQGTRLTVV.

On this clonotype: One end of the junction varies from germline; a read error may be responsible. The chain recombines TRBV4-2 with TRBJ2-5, with D unclear. The CDR3 consists of 14 residues. CDR1 LGHNA and CDR2 YNFKEQ come from the germline V gene. The CDR3 DNA sequence: TGTGCCGGCAGCCCTGGAGTCTGGGAAGAGACCCAGTACTTC. Residues: CAGSPGVWEETQYF.

The rearrangement links TRBV5-6 to TRBJ1-5; no reliable D call. The CDR3 is 14 residues long. CDR1 is SGHDT, CDR2 YYEEEE, per germline. Trimming cost V 4 bases and J 4 bases, with 12 bases left between them. CDR3 sequence: CASSPGPQNQPQHF. In DNA, the CDR3 is TGTGCCAGCAGCCCGGGCCCCCAGAATCAGCCCCAGCATTTT.

V gene TRBV12-3 or TRBV12-4 combines with J gene TRBJ1-2, with D unresolved. This CDR3 is built from 16 residues. Trimming removed 5 bases from V and 0 bases from J, with 16 bases in between. For the CDR3, the DNA is TGTGCCAGCAGTCGGCAGGTGCCATACACTAACTATGGCTACACCTTC. Residues: CASSRQVPYTNYGYTF.

In this sample, this clonotype turned up a few times. This chain links TRBV10-3 with TRBJ1-2; 9 nucleotides line up with TRBD1. The CDR3 is 19 residues long. CDR1 and CDR2 from the germline V gene are ENHRY and SYGVKD. The ends lost 5 bases at V and 7 bases at J; junction bases unmatched: 23. The CDR3 DNA reads as TGTGCCATCAGTCCTGAACCGGGACAGGGAGCCCAGATAAAAGGTGGCTACACCTTC. Encoded protein: CAISPEPGQGAQIKGGYTF.

The CDR3 coding sequence is TGCAGCGTTATGACTAGCGGGGGGAGAGAGACCCAGTACTTC. Translation gives CSVMTSGGRETQYF. V usage is TRBV29-1 and J usage is TRBJ2-5; the match to TRBD2 covers 13 bases. The length of the CDR3 is 14 residues. With V trimmed by 5 bases and J by 4 bases, 4 bases remained unmatched. CDR1 and CDR2 from the germline V gene are SQVTM and ANQGSEA.

This chain links TRBV7-2 with TRBJ1-6; D is possibly TRBD1 (6 bases). The V and J ends lost 1 base and 6 bases respectively, with 10 bases between them. The germline CDR1 and CDR2 sequences are SGHTA and FQGNSA. This CDR3 has 15 amino acids. The DNA of the CDR3 is TGTGCCAGCAGCTTAGGTCCAGGGGTTAATTCACCCCTCCACTTT. Encoded protein: CASSLGPGVNSPLHF.

This rearrangement joins TRBV6-2 or TRBV6-3 to TRBJ2-3; D is tentatively TRBD1 or TRBD2 (5 bases each). Trimming shortened V by 3 bases and J by 2 bases, and 9 bases separated the two germline ends. Per germline, CDR1 MNHEY and CDR2 SVGEGT. This CDR3 region has 14 residues. The CDR3 nucleotides are TGTGCCAGCAGTTATGGGACCGCCACAGATACGCAGTATTTT. Translation: CASSYGTATDTQYF.

In this sample, this clonotype turned up once. The junction does not match germline at one end; this may be a read error. The genes are TRBV12-3 or TRBV12-4 and TRBJ1-2, with D unresolved. The CDR3 length is 12 residues. CDR3 bases: TGTGCCAGCAGTTTCCAATCCTATGGCTGCACCTTC. Amino acids: CASSFQSYGCTF.

Here the CDR3 reads CASSLVRERSTDTQYF. DNA for the CDR3: TGCGCCAGCAGCTTGGTGCGGGAAAGGAGCACAGATACGCAGTATTTT. This chain connects TRBV5-1 to TRBJ2-3; a possible D gene is TRBD2 (6 bases). The CDR3 consists of 16 residues. V lost 0 bases, J lost 0 bases, and 11 bases lay in between. Germline V gives CDR1 SGHRS, CDR2 YFSETQ. The variable domain in full, completed from reference TRBV5-1 and TRBJ2-3, reads KAGVTQTPRYLIKTRGQQVTLSCSPISGHRSVSWYQQTPGQGLQFLFEYFSETQRNKGNFPGRFSGRQFSNSRSEMNVSTLELGDSALYLCASSLVRERSTDTQYFGPGTRLTVL.

The V call is TRBV20-1, the J call TRBJ1-2, with D hard to call. Germline CDR1 DFQATT, CDR2 SNEGSKA (reference sequence). V was clipped by 1 base and J by 8 bases, with 20 bases between them. The CDR3 is 15 residues long. CDR3 nucleotides: TGCAGTGCTAGAGGAGGCGGCAGACACAATGGAGGCTACACCTTC. Encoded protein: CSARGGGRHNGGYTF.

With respect to this clonotype: A junction end diverges from the germline sequence, so it may reflect a read error. The gene calls are TRBV20-1 and TRBJ2-7; 11 bases line up with TRBD2. This CDR3 has 14 residues. Germline V lookup: CDR1 DFQATT, CDR2 SNEGSKA (reference sequence). The CDR3 here is CSARTSGPSSEQYF. The CDR3 coding sequence is TGCAGTGCAAGGACTAGCGGGCCCTCCTCCGAGCAGTACTTC.

The J gene is TRBJ2-1, the V gene TRBV14, with a weak D call TRBD2 (5 bases). Per germline, CDR1 SGHDN and CDR2 FVKESK. Deletions cut 0 bases from V and 10 bases from J, with 10 bases between. The CDR3 runs to 13 residues. CDR3 region: CASSQDMVAEQFF. In DNA, the CDR3 is TGTGCCAGCAGCCAAGATATGGTAGCGGAGCAGTTCTTC.

This clonotype came up a few times. The chain uses TRBV27 and TRBJ2-3, with D perhaps assigned TRBD1 or TRBD2 (5 bases each). The CDR3 is 17 amino acids. Trimming left V 4 bases short and J 0 bases short, with 17 bases between. Germline CDR1 MNHEY, CDR2 SMNVEV (reference sequence). The DNA for the CDR3 is TGTGCCAGCAGTTCCAACCCTCGGGGCCCTAGCACAGATACGCAGTATTTT. Its protein product is CASSSNPRGPSTDTQYF.

V usage is TRBV11-2 and J usage is TRBJ2-1; 7 bases line up with TRBD2. This CDR3 has 14 residues. Trimming removed 5 bases from V and 6 bases from J; junction bases left unmatched: 7. Germline CDR1 SGHAT, CDR2 FQNNGV. CDR3: CASSPGDYANEQFF. The CDR3 nucleotides are TGTGCCAGCAGCCCGGGGGACTACGCCAATGAGCAGTTCTTC.